A single sample is the source of the 24 T cell receptor beta chains below, sequenced in a study of regulatory T cells in long-lasting Graves disease. With iRepertoire HTBI primers and Arm-PCR of CDR3 regions, TCR beta libraries were built. TCRdb passed the multiplex PCR reads through MiXCR, listing each CDR3 protein once. Among hundreds of thousands of distinct CDR3 sequences, roughly 15% were seen once, and the ten largest hold 15% to 20%. The time point here: newly diagnosed GD, antithyroid drugs for less than 3 months. TCR sequences were obtained from RNA taken from PBMCs. This same sample was also taken into another study, of T cells in Graves' hyperthyroidism and ophthalmopathy.

The input for sequencing was peripheral blood mononuclear cells (PBMCs), taken at new diagnosis, from a patient treated with antithyroid drugs. The receptors stem from a woman younger than 45 with Graves disease.

About this clonotype: The junction departs from germline at one end; a sequencing error may be responsible. The genes are TRBV3-1 and TRBJ2-7; D is unresolved. CDR1 and CDR2 (germline): LGHDT, YNNKEL (reference sequence). The CDR3 has 13 residues. The DNA of the CDR3 is TGTACCAGCAGCCGCGGACCGTCGGGCGAGCAGTACTTC. It translates to CTSSRGPSGEQYF.

This clonotype was seen at least ten times. This sequence joins TRBV2 and TRBJ2-2; 16 bases align to TRBD2. The CDR3 is 15 amino acids. Germline trimming cut 7 bases from V and 6 bases from J; bases unmatched to any gene: 2. Germline V lookup: CDR1 SNHLY, CDR2 FYNNEI. In nucleotides, the CDR3 is TGTGCCAGCAAGGGACTAGCGGGAGGGTCCGGGGAGCTGTTTTTT. Translated, it gives CASKGLAGGSGELFF.

The genes are TRBV18 and TRBJ1-4; TRBD1 might be the D (6 bases). Germline V gene lookup returns CDR1 KGHSH and CDR2 LQKENI. This CDR3 contains 17 residues. V was trimmed by 4 bases and J by 0 bases, leaving 15 bases between them. The CDR3 reads CASSLGQPLATNEKLFF. The DNA for the CDR3 is TGTGCCAGCTCACTTGGACAGCCCCTTGCAACTAATGAAAAACTGTTTTTT.

This clonotype occurred many times. This rearrangement joins TRBV7-3 to TRBJ2-1, with TRBD1 matching over 7 bases. Germline V gene sequence: CDR1 SGHTA, CDR2 FQGTGA. V trimming: 2 bases; J trimming: 4 bases; junction bases outside the gene matches: 20. The CDR3 has 20 residues. The CDR3 spells CASSLRFKPGQRWEYNEQFF. CDR3 bases: TGTGCCAGCAGCTTACGGTTCAAACCGGGACAGCGGTGGGAGTACAATGAGCAGTTCTTC.

This clonotype was detected ten times or more. This chain connects TRBV6-1 to TRBJ2-5, with TRBD2 identical over 7 bases. CDR3 size: 14 residues. Germline-derived CDR1 and CDR2 are MNHNS and SASEGT. Trimming at V came to 6 bases and at J to 5 bases, leaving 9 bases not matched to a gene. The CDR3 spells CASRTGLRGETQYF. DNA for the CDR3: TGTGCCAGCAGAACGGGACTACGAGGGGAGACCCAGTACTTC.

The chain joins TRBV5-1 to TRBJ2-2; D tentatively fits TRBD1 or TRBD2 (6 bases each). Germline V lookup: CDR1 SGHRS, CDR2 YFSETQ. The germline V and J ends were trimmed by 1 base and 3 bases, with 10 bases remaining between them. The CDR3 runs to 15 residues. In DNA, the CDR3 is TGCGCCAGCAGCTTGTCGGGGGCGGACACCGGGGAGCTGTTTTTT. This translates into CASSLSGADTGELFF. The whole variable domain, remainder taken from reference TRBV5-1 and TRBJ2-2, is KAGVTQTPRYLIKTRGQQVTLSCSPISGHRSVSWYQQTPGQGLQFLFEYFSETQRNKGNFPGRFSGRQFSNSRSEMNVSTLELGDSALYLCASSLSGADTGELFFGEGSRLTVL.

This clonotype was counted only a few times. This chain links TRBV4-1 with TRBJ1-1; no clear D. CDR1 is MGHRA and CDR2 is YSYEKL in the germline V gene. The CDR3 is made up of 13 amino acids. V lost 2 bases to trimming and J lost 5 bases, with 9 bases between them. CDR3 protein: CASSQLRETEAFF. CDR3 coding DNA: TGCGCCAGCAGCCAATTAAGGGAGACTGAAGCTTTCTTT.

Comments on this clonotype: Given a much more abundant clone one base away, this may be a read error. The J gene is TRBJ1-5, the V gene TRBV10-3; 7 bases map to TRBD1. Germline V gives CDR1 ENHRY, CDR2 SYGVKD. Trimming at V came to 6 bases and at J to 8 bases, leaving 13 bases not matched to a gene. The CDR3 has 15 residues. CDR3 in DNA: TGTGCCATCAGAAGAGCTGACAGGGTGGGTGAGCCCCAGCATTTT. This encodes CAIRRADRVGEPQHF.

J is TRBJ2-1 and V is TRBV24-1; 8 nucleotides align to TRBD2. The germline V gene has CDR1 KGHDR and CDR2 SFDVKD. J was trimmed by 8 bases and V by 0 bases; bases with no gene match: 11. CDR3 length: 17 amino acids. CDR3 coding DNA: TGTGCCACCAGTGATTTGATGACGGGAGGGTCGGGCCATGAGCAGTTCTTC. The encoded protein is CATSDLMTGGSGHEQFF.

This clonotype was observed at least ten times. V and J are TRBV20-1 and TRBJ2-5; the match to TRBD2 covers 9 bases. V trimming: 5 bases; J trimming: 6 bases; junction bases outside the gene matches: 16. Germline CDR1 and CDR2: DFQATT and SNEGSKA (reference sequence). The CDR3 contains 16 residues. The chain's CDR3 is CSARNPGTSLSQTQYF. The CDR3 DNA reads TGCAGTGCTCGAAATCCCGGGACTAGCTTATCCCAGACCCAGTACTTC.

This clonotype was recorded only once. The genes are TRBV7-9 and TRBJ1-1; 7 bases map to TRBD1. This CDR3 is built from 13 residues. CDR1 SEHNR and CDR2 FQNEAQ come from the germline V gene (reference sequence). The J segment lost 10 bases and the V segment lost 2 bases, leaving 7 bases of the junction unmatched. CDR3 in DNA: TGTGCCAGCAGCTTAACAGGGGTACTCGGAGCTTTCTTT. Encoded protein: CASSLTGVLGAFF.

The V call is TRBV18, the J call TRBJ1-1, with D perhaps matching TRBD1 (5 bases). The CDR3 sequence is 15 residues long. Germline-derived CDR1 and CDR2 are KGHSH and LQKENI. The V and J ends lost 1 base and 3 bases respectively, with 12 bases between them. CDR3 in DNA: TGTGCCAGCTCACCACAGGGGTGGGTAGACACTGAAGCTTTCTTT. Its protein product is CASSPQGWVDTEAFF.

The J gene is TRBJ2-7, the V gene TRBV30; tentative D call: TRBD2 (6 bases). The V end was cut by 2 bases, the J end by 5 bases, with 19 bases between. The CDR3 covers 15 residues. Germline V gene lookup returns CDR1 GTSNPN and CDR2 SVGIG (reference sequence). CDR3 loop: CAWSKWSKGGDEQYF. In nucleotides, the CDR3 is TGTGCCTGGAGTAAATGGTCAAAGGGAGGAGACGAGCAGTACTTC. Full variable domain (remainder filled in from reference TRBV30 and TRBJ2-7): SQTIHQWPATLVQPVGSPLSLECTVEGTSNPNLYWYRQAAGRGLQLLFYSVGIGQISSEVPQNLSASRPQDRQFILSSKKLLLSDSGFYLCAWSKWSKGGDEQYFGPGTRLTVT.

This clonotype was counted only a few times. The chain has TRBV28 and TRBJ1-5; 7 nucleotides agree with TRBD1. CDR1 MDHEN and CDR2 SYDVKM come from the germline V gene. CDR3 size: 15 residues. J lost 4 bases, V lost 5 bases, and 8 bases had no gene match. The CDR3 loop reads CASSQRTGANQPQHF. CDR3 bases: TGTGCCAGCAGTCAGAGGACAGGTGCTAATCAGCCCCAGCATTTT.

This clonotype was found many times. The chain joins TRBV28 to TRBJ2-7; perhaps TRBD1 as D (6 bases). This CDR3 is 12 amino acids long. V was clipped by 6 bases and J by 12 bases, with 18 bases between them. Germline CDR1 reads MDHEN; CDR2 reads SYDVKM. CDR3 sequence: CASSPSTGARYF. The CDR3 DNA sequence: TGTGCCAGCAGCCCCTCGACAGGCGCGAGGTACTTC.

The gene calls are TRBV18 and TRBJ2-1; D tentatively fits TRBD1 or TRBD2 (5 bases each). Deletions cut 1 base from V and 12 bases from J, with 13 bases between. The CDR3 contains 13 residues. Germline V gene data show CDR1 as KGHSH and CDR2 as LQKENI. CDR3 coding DNA: TGTGCCAGCTCACCACGGGGGATAGAAGCGCAGTTCTTC. Its translation is CASSPRGIEAQFF. The full variable domain, rest sourced from reference TRBV18 and TRBJ2-1, is NAGVMQNPRHLVRRRGQEARLRCSPMKGHSHVYWYRQLPEEGLKFMVYLQKENIIDESGMPKERFSAEFPKEGPSILRIQQVVRGDSAAYFCASSPRGIEAQFFGPGTRLTVL.

This clonotype has only a few counts. J is TRBJ2-7 and V is TRBV3-1, with a tentative D call TRBD2 (5 bases). The CDR3 contains 14 residues. V was pared by 7 bases and J by 6 bases, with 19 bases between. Germline loops: CDR1 LGHDT, CDR2 YNNKEL (reference sequence). In DNA form, the CDR3 reads TGTGCCAGCACACCACTCCGGGGAGCTGGCGAGCAGTACTTC. It codes for CASTPLRGAGEQYF.

J is TRBJ2-1 and V is TRBV3-1; 7 bases map to TRBD2. This CDR3 spans 14 amino acids. CDR1 and CDR2 (germline): LGHDT, YNNKEL (reference sequence). After removal of 2 bases from V and 10 bases from J, the junction contained 8 bases not matched to a gene. CDR3 loop: CASSQQAGWGEQFF. The CDR3 DNA follows: TGTGCCAGCAGCCAACAAGCGGGATGGGGAGAGCAGTTCTTC.

About this clonotype itself: A much larger clone lies one base from this, so it may be a read error. J is TRBJ2-3 and V is TRBV20-1; 10 positions agree with TRBD2. Trimming took 3 bases from V and 5 from J; bases not matched to a gene: 5. The CDR3 runs 14 residues. Germline assignment: CDR1 DFQATT and CDR2 SNEGSKA (reference sequence). The chain's CDR3 is CSASASGSIDTQYF. DNA of the CDR3: TGCAGTGCTAGTGCTAGCGGGAGTATAGATACGCAGTATTTT.

This clonotype was picked up a small number of times. The junction does not match germline at one end; this may be a read error. The rearrangement links TRBV2 to TRBJ1-2; D is unresolved. The CDR3 has 15 residues. Germline-derived CDR1 and CDR2 are SNHLY and FYNNEI. CDR3 DNA sequence: TGTGTCAGCCCCCACGGTCCGAGGCCGGACGGCGGCTACACCTTC. This sequence encodes CVSPHGPRPDGGYTF.

This clonotype was counted at least ten times. The chain carries TRBV5-1 and TRBJ1-2; D perhaps matches TRBD1 (6 bases). Germline loops: CDR1 SGHRS, CDR2 YFSETQ. The V and J ends lost 4 bases and 8 bases respectively, with 15 bases between them. The CDR3 loop spans 13 amino acids. The CDR3 is CASSPIDGGGYTF. The DNA of the CDR3 is TGCGCCAGCAGCCCGATCGACGGGGGCGGCTACACCTTC.

This clonotype appeared many times. The rearrangement uses TRBV20-1 and TRBJ2-3, with 9 positions matching TRBD1. CDR1 is DFQATT and CDR2 is SNEGSKA in the germline V gene (reference sequence). The V segment lost 3 bases and the J segment 2 bases; nucleotides outside the gene matches: 12. This CDR3 contains 17 residues. For the CDR3, the DNA is TGCAGTGCTAGGGGACAGGGACATTCCCTTCCCACAGATACGCAGTATTTT. Its translation is CSARGQGHSLPTDTQYF.

The chain joins TRBV18 to TRBJ1-2; D is possibly TRBD1 (6 bases). This CDR3 spans 15 amino acids. V was trimmed by 5 bases and J by 4 bases, leaving 17 bases between them. CDR1 and CDR2 (germline): KGHSH, LQKENI. CDR3 DNA: TGTGCCAGCTCAGTCCGGGACACCCCCTCCTATGGCTACACCTTC. It encodes CASSVRDTPSYGYTF. The complete variable domain, with remaining parts taken from reference TRBV18 and TRBJ1-2, reads NAGVMQNPRHLVRRRGQEARLRCSPMKGHSHVYWYRQLPEEGLKFMVYLQKENIIDESGMPKERFSAEFPKEGPSILRIQQVVRGDSAAYFCASSVRDTPSYGYTFGSGTRLTVV.

J is TRBJ2-1 and V is TRBV7-2; the D is unclear. There are 15 residues in the CDR3. Trimming cost V 5 bases and J 4 bases, with 15 bases left between them. CDR1 and CDR2 from the germline V gene are SGHTA and FQGNSA. For the CDR3, the DNA is TGTGCCAGCAGCCCAGGACCCTGGGGATACAATGAGCAGTTCTTC. Amino acids: CASSPGPWGYNEQFF. Full variable domain (rest looked up from reference TRBV7-2 and TRBJ2-1): GAGVSQSPSNKVTEKGKDVELRCDPISGHTALYWYRQSLGQGLEFLIYFQGNSAPDKSGLPSDRFSAERTGGSVSTLTIQRTQQEDSAVYLCASSPGPWGYNEQFFGPGTRLTVL.